The subject of this entry is one TCR beta chain. Its specificity is not known. This record belongs to a study of cytomegalovirus exposure and HLA in healthy donors. Germline V gene lookup returns CDR1 SGHDT and CDR2 YYEEEE. The V end lost 4 bases, the J end lost 6 bases, and 14 bases lay between the germline ends. This CDR3 has 14 amino acids. Here immunoSEQ multiplex PCR was the method, and the copy in TCRdb shows in-frame clones only, minus some. The table records about 180,000 clones, 87% of them present only once. Study-wide results and limits: Confirmation in vitro established that three CMV-associated chains were specific for CMV antigens. Reports described diagnosis of cytomegalovirus status by the classifier as highly specific and sensitive.

The chain employs TRBV5-6 and TRBJ2-1, with D possibly TRBD2 on 5 matching bases. The sequenced sample was PBMCs. The sequence was collected from a woman in her twenties or thirties in good health and CMV-seronegative. CDR3 protein: CASSPVAGSNEQFF. For the CDR3, the DNA is TGTGCCAGCAGCCCAGTGGCGGGTAGCAATGAGCAGTTCTTC. The complete variable domain, with remaining parts taken from reference TRBV5-6 and TRBJ2-1, reads DAGVTQSPTHLIKTRGQQVTLRCSPKSGHDTVSWYQQALGQGPQFIFQYYEEEERQRGNFPDRFSGHQFPNYSSELNVNALLLGDSALYLCASSPVAGSNEQFFGPGTRLTVL.